A single sample gave rise to the 4 T cell receptor beta chains below, sequenced in a study of CD8 T cells in ankylosing spondylitis (dated by TCRdb to the late 2010s). Receptor amplification or capture employed 5' RACE. The listed sequencing device is Illumina HiSeq 2500. TCRdb handled the public reads itself, with Q25 trimming in fastp and clone calling in MiXCR, and kept productive beta chains. Identical CDR3 protein sequences are pooled into one entry, listed with their most common genes and DNA. For this sample the table gives around 99,000 distinct CDR3 sequences, of which around 9.4% were detected only once. Under 6% of the sample comes from the top ten. What was sequenced was blood, either unsorted or a sorted T cell fraction (not recorded which). These receptors were taken from a male donor with ankylosing spondylitis or in good health (not recorded which).

This clonotype was counted ten times or more. The chain links TRBV7-2 to TRBJ1-5; D might be TRBD1 (6 bases). The germline CDR1 and CDR2 sequences are SGHTA and FQGNSA. V was clipped by 1 base and J by 9 bases, with 16 bases between them. This CDR3 spans 15 amino acids. The CDR3 reads CASSLDRGGGGPQHF. CDR3 nucleotide sequence: TGTGCCAGCAGCTTAGATAGAGGGGGTGGTGGGCCCCAGCATTTT. The entire variable domain, with the rest obtained from reference TRBV7-2 and TRBJ1-5, is as follows: GAGVSQSPSNKVTEKGKDVELRCDPISGHTALYWYRQSLGQGLEFLIYFQGNSAPDKSGLPSDRFSAERTGGSVSTLTIQRTQQEDSAVYLCASSLDRGGGGPQHFGDGTRLSIL.

This clonotype was seen many times. The chain joins TRBV4-1 to TRBJ2-1, with TRBD2 identical over 7 bases. With 2 bases clipped from V and 7 bases from J, the junction kept 5 bases outside the gene matches. Looked up from germline, CDR1 is MGHRA and CDR2 is YSYEKL. The CDR3 is made up of 14 amino acids. The CDR3 coding sequence is TGCGCCAGCAGCCAACCATGGGGGGGGAATGAGCAGTTCTTC. Protein: CASSQPWGGNEQFF.

This clonotype was seen repeatedly, ten times or more. The CDR3 DNA sequence: TGTGCCAGCAGCCCTTCATACGGTCGACGGTCACCCCTCCACTTT. Protein: CASSPSYGRRSPLHF. This chain connects TRBV7-2 to TRBJ1-6; the D is unclear. CDR3 size: 15 residues. Germline V gene sequence: CDR1 SGHTA, CDR2 FQGNSA. Trimming took off 5 bases at V and 10 bases at J, with 18 bases between the two ends. The full variable domain, rest sourced from reference TRBV7-2 and TRBJ1-6, is GAGVSQSPSNKVTEKGKDVELRCDPISGHTALYWYRQSLGQGLEFLIYFQGNSAPDKSGLPSDRFSAERTGGSVSTLTIQRTQQEDSAVYLCASSPSYGRRSPLHFGNGTRLTVT.

This clonotype was counted ten times or more. This chain joins TRBV6-5 and TRBJ2-1; possibly TRBD1 for D (7 bases). There are 14 residues in the CDR3. V was clipped by 5 bases and J by 4 bases, with 12 bases between them. Germline CDR1 reads MNHEY; CDR2 reads SVGAGI. CDR3 sequence: CASSAGQKYNEQFF. The CDR3 nucleotides are TGTGCCAGCAGTGCGGGACAGAAGTACAATGAGCAGTTCTTC.